This TCR beta chain was sequenced in a study of blood T cell repertoires in COVID-19. Study overall: Whether acute or convalescent, the COVID-19 samples came from the United States, Italy and Spain.

Per the authors' pipeline: Amplification of reference gene primers provided the estimated nucleated cell counts. TCRdb's table, derived via immunoSEQ multiplex PCR, lists solely in-frame clones and lacks some. V and J calls and clone size are as listed in that table; D and trimming were resolved from the DNA. Of about 73,000 clones listed, more than 90% are singletons. V lost 2 bases, J lost 4 bases, and 13 bases stayed unmatched. Germline V gives CDR1 MNHEY, CDR2 SVGEGT. CDR3 length: 17 amino acids. The sequenced sample was peripheral blood. This sequence joins TRBV6-2 or TRBV6-3 and TRBJ1-1; 7 bases fit TRBD1. This receptor was obtained from an elderly woman with active or convalescent COVID-19. CDR3: CASSYRPTGRSGTEAFF. The CDR3 nucleotides read TGTGCCAGCAGTTACCGCCCGACAGGGAGGAGCGGCACTGAAGCTTTCTTT.